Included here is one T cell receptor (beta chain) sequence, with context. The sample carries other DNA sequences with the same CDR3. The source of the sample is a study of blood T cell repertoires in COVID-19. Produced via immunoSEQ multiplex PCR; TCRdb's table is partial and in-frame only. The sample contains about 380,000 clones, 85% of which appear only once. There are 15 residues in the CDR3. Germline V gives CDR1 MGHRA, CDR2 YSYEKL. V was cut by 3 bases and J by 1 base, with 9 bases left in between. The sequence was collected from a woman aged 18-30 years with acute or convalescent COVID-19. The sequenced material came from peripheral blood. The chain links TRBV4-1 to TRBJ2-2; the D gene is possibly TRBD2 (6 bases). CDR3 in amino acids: CASSQGGGNTGELFF. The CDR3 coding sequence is TGCGCCAGCAGCCAGGGGGGAGGGAACACCGGGGAGCTGTTTTTT.